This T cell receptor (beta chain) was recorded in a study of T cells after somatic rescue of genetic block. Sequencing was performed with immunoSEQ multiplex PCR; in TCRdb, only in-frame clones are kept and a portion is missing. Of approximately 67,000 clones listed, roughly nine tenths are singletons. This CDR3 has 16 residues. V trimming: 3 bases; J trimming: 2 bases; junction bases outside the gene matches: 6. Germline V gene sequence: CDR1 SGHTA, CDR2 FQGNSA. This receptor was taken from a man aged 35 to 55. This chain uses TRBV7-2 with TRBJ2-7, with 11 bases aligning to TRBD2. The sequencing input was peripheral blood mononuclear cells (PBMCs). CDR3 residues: CASSFSSGRLAYEQYF. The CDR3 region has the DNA TGTGCCAGCAGCTTTTCTAGCGGGAGGCTCGCCTACGAGCAGTACTTC.